The 5 T cell receptor beta chains presented below share a single source sample, sequenced in a study of graft-versus-host responses after intestinal transplantation. Assay used: immunoSEQ multiplex PCR; TCRdb lists only in-frame clones, some missing. The sample has roughly 40,000 clones, 85% to 95% seen once. Source: PBMCs, taken approximately 700 days after intestinal transplantation. The source is a human patient who received an intestinal transplant, so some T cells may come from the graft donor.

The V and J genes are TRBV7-3 and TRBJ1-1; D remains unclear. V was cut by 4 bases and J by 4 bases, with 10 bases left in between. The CDR3 covers 13 residues. CDR1 SGHTA and CDR2 FQGTGA come from the germline V gene. The CDR3 coding sequence is TGTGCCAGCAGCTCCTATCTGGGCACTGAAGCTTTCTTT. This gives the protein CASSSYLGTEAFF.

V gene TRBV5-1 combines with J gene TRBJ1-1; D perhaps matches TRBD1 (6 bases). V was shortened by 7 bases and J by 0 bases, with 13 bases between the two germline ends. This CDR3 comprises 14 residues. Germline loops: CDR1 SGHRS, CDR2 YFSETQ. CDR3: CASGETGLNTEAFF. In DNA form, the CDR3 reads TGCGCCAGCGGCGAAACAGGGTTGAACACTGAAGCTTTCTTT.

CDR3 sequence reads: CASNPTGRYGYTF. CDR3 nucleotides: TGTGCCAGCAACCCGACAGGGCGCTATGGCTACACCTTC. The chain carries TRBV11-1 and TRBJ1-2, with 7 bases fitting TRBD1. Germline loops: CDR1 SGHAT, CDR2 FQDESV (reference sequence). With V trimmed by 7 bases and J by 4 bases, 6 bases remained unmatched. This CDR3 contains 13 residues.

This rearrangement joins TRBV15 to TRBJ1-1; no clear D gene. Trimming shortened V by 2 bases and J by 4 bases, and 8 bases separated the two germline ends. The CDR3 is made up of 13 amino acids. CDR1 is LNHNV, CDR2 YYDKDF, per germline (reference sequence). DNA for the CDR3: TGTGCCACCAGCAGAAAACTGATCACTGAAGCTTTCTTT. The encoded protein is CATSRKLITEAFF.

This clone turned up a few times. V is TRBV27 and J is TRBJ2-1; D may be TRBD1 (6 bases). Trimming stripped 1 base from V and 0 bases from J, with 10 bases between. The CDR3 extends over 16 amino acids. Looked up from germline, CDR1 is MNHEY and CDR2 is SMNVEV (reference sequence). The CDR3 DNA reads as TGTGCCAGCAGTTTATACGGGGACACCTCCTACAATGAGCAGTTCTTC. It specifies CASSLYGDTSYNEQFF.